A single sample gave rise to the 27 T cell receptor beta chains below, sequenced in a study of T cell clonotyping in hematopoietic cell transplantation. Generated by immunoSEQ multiplex PCR, the TCRdb table keeps only in-frame clones and is missing some. The table lists about 45,000 clones, about four fifths of them singletons. Time point here: recipient sample about 28 days before transplant, after cytoreduction. Sample: peripheral blood mononuclear cells, taken before stem cell transplant. The origin of the receptors is a man aged 60-69 years with myelodysplastic syndrome. Some clones in this sample may be carry-over from other donors' samples.

The chain combines TRBV7-2 with TRBJ1-5; D gene unclear. Germline-derived CDR1 and CDR2 are SGHTA and FQGNSA. This CDR3 is built from 15 residues. V shed 2 bases and J shed 0 bases, with 8 bases lying between them. The CDR3 reads CASSLQSSSNQPQHF. The CDR3 nucleotides read TGTGCCAGCAGCTTACAATCGTCTAGCAATCAGCCCCAGCATTTT.

This chain uses TRBV12-5 with TRBJ1-1; TRBD1 might be the D (5 bases). There are 16 residues in the CDR3. Trimming removed 8 bases from V and 2 bases from J, with 21 bases in between. Germline values: CDR1 LGHNT, CDR2 FRNRAP. CDR3 protein: CASSEGLTRPNTEAFF. The CDR3 bases are TGTGCTAGTTCGGAGGGACTGACTAGACCAAACACTGAAGCTTTCTTT.

The J gene is TRBJ2-7, the V gene TRBV7-8; D tentatively fits TRBD1 or TRBD2 (5 bases each). The ends were cut back, 2 bases at V and 6 bases at J, with 14 bases in the middle. This CDR3 is built from 14 residues. In germline, CDR1 is SGHVS, CDR2 FQNEAQ. The CDR3 coding sequence is TGTGCCAGCAGCTTACCCCGCCGGGGCCTCGAGCAGTACTTC. It yields the protein CASSLPRRGLEQYF.

This clone was detected a few times. J is TRBJ2-6 and V is TRBV7-6; D could derive from TRBD1 or TRBD2 (5 bases each). V was clipped by 0 bases and J by 4 bases, with 10 bases between them. Germline lookup yields CDR1 SGHVS and CDR2 FNYEAQ. The CDR3 runs 16 residues. The CDR3 loop is CASSLASGAGANVLTF. The CDR3 coding sequence is TGTGCCAGCAGCTTAGCCTCCGGGGCCGGGGCCAACGTCCTGACTTTC.

Only one count was recorded for this clone. The rearrangement uses TRBV27 and TRBJ1-2; 11 bases are a match to TRBD1. The CDR3 length is 16 residues. In germline, CDR1 is MNHEY, CDR2 SMNVEV (reference sequence). The J segment lost 6 bases and the V segment lost 2 bases, leaving 8 bases of the junction unmatched. The CDR3 nucleotides read TGTGCCAGCAGTTTAACCGGGACAGGGGGAGCGGATGGCTACACCTTC. This translates into CASSLTGTGGADGYTF.

The V gene is TRBV2, the J gene TRBJ2-2, with TRBD1 identical over 7 bases. The CDR3 totals 15 residues. Germline loops: CDR1 SNHLY, CDR2 FYNNEI. Unmatched junction bases numbered 9, after V lost 4 bases and J lost 7 bases. In DNA, the CDR3 is TGTGCCAGCAGTGGAGGTGCGACAGGGCTCGGGGAGCTGTTTTTT. Translating it yields CASSGGATGLGELFF. Full variable domain (missing parts from reference TRBV2 and TRBJ2-2): EPEVTQTPSHQVTQMGQEVILRCVPISNHLYFYWYRQILGQKVEFLVSFYNNEISEKSEIFDDQFSVERPDGSNFTLKIRSTKLEDSAMYFCASSGGATGLGELFFGEGSRLTVL.

This chain uses TRBV7-6 with TRBJ2-3; 7 bases match TRBD2. Unmatched junction bases numbered 9, after V lost 1 base and J lost 2 bases. Germline V gene sequence: CDR1 SGHVS, CDR2 FNYEAQ. The CDR3 sequence is 17 residues long. The CDR3 bases are TGTGCCAGCAGCTTAGGGTCTTGGCGGGGGACCACAGATACGCAGTATTTT. It yields the protein CASSLGSWRGTTDTQYF.

The J gene is TRBJ2-7, the V gene TRBV7-9; 9 nucleotides agree with TRBD1. Trimming at V came to 2 bases and at J to 5 bases, leaving 4 bases not matched to a gene. CDR3 length equals 14 residues. Looked up from germline, CDR1 is SEHNR and CDR2 is FQNEAQ (reference sequence). The CDR3 bases are TGTGCCAGCAGCTTAAGACAGGGGGTGGACGAGCAGTACTTC. It yields the protein CASSLRQGVDEQYF.

This clone has just one count. This chain joins TRBV11-3 and TRBJ2-1; TRBD2 is a possible D gene (7 bases). CDR3 length: 15 amino acids. Per the germline V gene, CDR1 is SGHNT and CDR2 is YENEEA. The V end lost 3 bases, the J end lost 1 base, and 10 bases lay between the germline ends. The CDR3 nucleotides read TGTGCCAGCAGCTTTGCGGGGGCTTCCTACAATGAGCAGTTCTTC. Its protein is CASSFAGASYNEQFF.

J is TRBJ2-3 and V is TRBV5-5; D gene uncertain. The V end was cut by 2 bases, the J end by 2 bases, with 15 bases between. Germline CDR1 reads SGHKS; CDR2 reads YYEKEE (reference sequence). The CDR3 has 16 amino acids. The CDR3 nucleotides read TGTGCCAGCAGCTTCGTCAACATGGGATTCACAGATACGCAGTATTTT. Amino acid sequence: CASSFVNMGFTDTQYF.

V is TRBV4-1 and J is TRBJ2-7, with 9 positions matching TRBD2. This CDR3 contains 17 residues. Germline V gene data show CDR1 as MGHRA and CDR2 as YSYEKL. The trim removed 1 base at V and 0 bases at J, leaving 7 bases unmatched. CDR3 sequence: CASSQGGVAGVSYEQYF. The CDR3 DNA sequence: TGCGCCAGCAGCCAAGGGGGGGTAGCGGGGGTCTCCTACGAGCAGTACTTC.

V and J are TRBV11-1 and TRBJ1-2; the match to TRBD1 covers 8 bases. Losses at the gene ends were 5 bases for V and 8 bases for J; bases not matched to a gene: 4. Germline lookup yields CDR1 SGHAT and CDR2 FQDESV (reference sequence). CDR3 size: 12 residues. The CDR3 DNA sequence: TGTGCCAGCAGCCCCGGACAGGGAGGCTACACCTTC. This translates into CASSPGQGGYTF. The full variable domain, with the rest looked up from reference TRBV11-1 and TRBJ1-2, is EAEVAQSPRYKITEKSQAVAFWCDPISGHATLYWYRQILGQGPELLVQFQDESVVDDSQLPKDRFSAERLKGVDSTLKIQPAELGDSAMYLCASSPGQGGYTFGSGTRLTVV.

The sample holds one count of this clone. The CDR3 DNA reads TGTGCCAGCAGCTTAGGGTTCGGGGAGCTGTTTTTT. Translated, it gives CASSLGFGELFF. This chain links TRBV7-8 with TRBJ2-2; D gene unclear. Germline CDR1 is SGHVS and CDR2 is FQNEAQ. This CDR3 region has 12 residues. Trimming removed 1 base from V and 7 bases from J, with 4 bases in between.

This clone appeared a single time. The chain couples TRBV7-8 to TRBJ1-1, with a possible D match to TRBD1 (5 bases). CDR1 SGHVS and CDR2 FQNEAQ come from the germline V gene. CDR3 length: 15 amino acids. The V gene lost 5 bases and the J gene lost 7 bases, with 20 bases spanning the gap. The CDR3 DNA is TGTGCCAGCAGCCCGGACCTGGCCCGGGACGGTGAAGCTTTCTTT. It specifies CASSPDLARDGEAFF.

The chain links TRBV4-1 to TRBJ1-4; no clear D gene. V gave up 4 bases and J gave up 6 bases, with 21 bases separating them. CDR1 is MGHRA, CDR2 YSYEKL, per germline. CDR3 length: 17 amino acids. For the CDR3, the DNA is TGCGCCAGCAGCCTTGGACCCGGTCCAGACTTAGATGAAAAACTGTTTTTT. Translating gives CASSLGPGPDLDEKLFF.

The CDR3 spells CASSFGTGSSYEQYF. As DNA, the CDR3 is TGCGCCAGCAGCTTCGGGACAGGGTCGTCCTACGAGCAGTACTTC. The chain uses TRBV5-1 and TRBJ2-7; TRBD1 matches 9 bases. V lost 2 bases, J lost 1 base, and 4 bases stayed unmatched. The germline gives CDR1 SGHRS, CDR2 YFSETQ. This CDR3 spans 15 amino acids.

The rearrangement uses TRBV6-6 and TRBJ2-2; D is uncertain. The V end was cut by 6 bases, the J end by 2 bases, with 10 bases between. CDR3 size: 14 residues. Germline-derived CDR1 and CDR2 are MNHNY and SVGAGI (reference sequence). As DNA, the CDR3 is TGTGCCAGCAGCCCAAATGGTAACACCGGGGAGCTGTTTTTT. This codes for CASSPNGNTGELFF.

The chain is built from TRBV7-8 and TRBJ2-4; 7 nucleotides line up with TRBD2. This CDR3 region has 16 residues. With V trimmed by 5 bases and J by 0 bases, 7 bases remained unmatched. From germline, CDR1 is SGHVS and CDR2 FQNEAQ. CDR3 sequence reads: CASSPGAGLAKNIQYF. The CDR3 nucleotides read TGTGCCAGCAGCCCTGGAGCGGGGCTAGCCAAAAACATTCAGTACTTC.

The V call is TRBV19, the J call TRBJ1-1; TRBD1 matches 7 bases. CDR3 length: 17 amino acids. V lost 4 bases to trimming and J lost 4 bases; unmatched junction nucleotides: 15. Germline CDR1 reads LNHDA; CDR2 reads SQIVND (reference sequence). The CDR3 coding sequence is TGTGCCAGTAGTACAGATCCACGGGACAGAAGGGGCACTGAAGCTTTCTTT. The encoded protein is CASSTDPRDRRGTEAFF.

The chain joins TRBV9 to TRBJ2-2, with D unresolved. CDR3 size: 13 residues. Germline V gives CDR1 SGDLS, CDR2 YYNGEE. V was trimmed by 1 base and J by 4 bases, leaving 5 bases between them. The CDR3 DNA is TGTGCCAGCAGCGTATTGCCCACCGGGGAGCTGTTTTTT. Protein product: CASSVLPTGELFF. Variable domain in full (rest from reference TRBV9 and TRBJ2-2): DSGVTQTPKHLITATGQRVTLRCSPRSGDLSVYWYQQSLDQGLQFLIQYYNGEERAKGNILERFSAQQFPDLHSELNLSSLELGDSALYFCASSVLPTGELFFGEGSRLTVL.

The rearrangement uses TRBV7-8 and TRBJ2-1, with 10 positions matching TRBD1. Germline V CDR1 and CDR2: SGHVS, FQNEAQ. There are 14 residues in the CDR3. V was clipped by 5 bases and J by 6 bases; unmatched bases: 4. The CDR3, as DNA: TGTGCCAGCAGCCCCTGGACAGGGGGCAATGAGCAGTTCTTC. Protein sequence: CASSPWTGGNEQFF.

This clone has a handful of counts. The chain combines TRBV5-1 with TRBJ1-2; D perhaps matches TRBD1 (5 bases). The CDR3 covers 14 residues. Germline CDR1 reads SGHRS; CDR2 reads YFSETQ. V lost 1 base to trimming and J lost 3 bases, with 10 bases between them. The CDR3 bases are TGCGCCAGCAGCTTGTGGGGAGGGGACTATGGCTACACCTTC. It yields the protein CASSLWGGDYGYTF.

The V gene is TRBV4-3, the J gene TRBJ2-1; TRBD2 agrees at 12 bases. Unmatched junction bases numbered 1, after V lost 3 bases and J lost 7 bases. Germline V gives CDR1 LGHNA, CDR2 YSLEER. CDR3 length: 14 residues. CDR3 amino acids: CASSHTSGGNEQFF. The CDR3, as DNA: TGCGCCAGCAGCCACACTAGCGGGGGGAATGAGCAGTTCTTC.

This chain uses TRBV5-1 with TRBJ2-7, with TRBD2 identical over 11 bases. The CDR3 is made up of 15 amino acids. V gave up 0 bases and J gave up 4 bases; unmatched junction bases: 3. Per the germline V gene, CDR1 is SGHRS and CDR2 is YFSETQ. This CDR3 reads CASSLAGTSGYEQYF. The CDR3 bases are TGCGCCAGCAGCTTGGCCGGGACTAGCGGTTACGAGCAGTACTTC.

This chain connects TRBV28 to TRBJ1-5; D gene uncertain. Looked up from germline, CDR1 is MDHEN and CDR2 is SYDVKM. The length of the CDR3 is 12 residues. Trimming took 7 bases from V and 4 from J, leaving 8 bases between them. In nucleotides, the CDR3 is TGTGCCAGCACTAGGTGGAATCAGCCCCAGCATTTT. It is translated as CASTRWNQPQHF.

The V and J genes are TRBV29-1 and TRBJ1-2; possible D gene TRBD1, 6 bases. This CDR3 is built from 15 residues. Germline values: CDR1 SQVTM, CDR2 ANQGSEA. The germline V and J ends were trimmed by 6 bases and 5 bases, with 22 bases remaining between them. In nucleotides, the CDR3 is TGCAGCGTCCAACAGGGCCGAGGGGCTTATTATGGCTACACCTTC. Protein sequence: CSVQQGRGAYYGYTF.

This chain connects TRBV28 to TRBJ2-2; D gene uncertain. V was pared by 6 bases and J by 1 base, with 6 bases between. CDR3 length: 13 amino acids. The germline V gene encodes CDR1 MDHEN and CDR2 SYDVKM. The CDR3 loop reads CASRGRNTGELFF. CDR3 in DNA: TGTGCCAGCAGAGGGCGGAACACCGGGGAGCTGTTTTTT.